These T cell receptor beta chains were read from a single sample in a study of cytomegalovirus exposure and HLA in healthy donors. This table comes from immunoSEQ multiplex PCR, and its TCRdb copy is limited to in-frame clones, with some not included. The profile shows 200,000 or so clones, roughly four fifths of them singletons. The source material was PBMCs. Receptor source: a woman under 30 in good health and CMV-seropositive. The CDR3 runs from the conserved cysteine through the conserved F or W. The D gene is left open where the match is weak. Clone size appears in some rows only: once, few, many, or a class for an expanded clone.

size,J,V,D,DNA,CDR3
once,TRBJ1-1,TRBV5-1,TRBD1,TGCGCCAGCAGCTTGAGGGCAGGGGGCTCAAACACTGAAGCTTTCTTT,CASSLRAGGSNTEAFF
NA,TRBJ2-7,TRBV4-1,NA,TGCGCCAGCAGGGTTCTCCGGGACATTTTCTACGAGCAGTACTTC,CASRVLRDIFYEQYF
NA,TRBJ1-5,TRBV28,NA,TGTGCCAGCAGTCAGGGAATCGGGAGCAATCAGCCCCAGCATTTT,CASSQGIGSNQPQHF
NA,TRBJ2-5,TRBV7-2,TRBD1,TGTGCCAGCAGCCCGGACAGGGGAGAGACCCAGTACTTC,CASSPDRGETQYF
NA,TRBJ2-3,TRBV7-8,TRBD1,TGTGCCAGCAGCTTAGGAGGACAGGGCCCGGAGACGCAGTATTTT,CASSLGGQGPETQYF
NA,TRBJ1-6,TRBV19,TRBD1,TGTGCCACCCAGGGGGCAGGGAGCGGTTCACCCCTCCACTTT,CATQGAGSGSPLHF
NA,TRBJ2-3,TRBV28,TRBD2,TGTGCCAGCAGTACCTATGAGACCGGGACTAGCTCAGATACGCAGTATTTT,CASSTYETGTSSDTQYF
NA,TRBJ2-7,TRBV4-1,NA,TGCGCCAGCAGCCACTACCCGACAGGAGACTACGAGCAGTACTTC,CASSHYPTGDYEQYF
NA,TRBJ1-1,TRBV7-6,TRBD1,TGTGCCAGCAGCTCTCGACAGGGTGTTAGCACTGAAGCTTTCTTT,CASSSRQGVSTEAFF
NA,TRBJ1-2,TRBV28,NA,TGTGCCAGCAGGCGTCAGGGAGGCTACACCTTC,CASRRQGGYTF
once,TRBJ2-7,TRBV11-3,TRBD1,TGTGCCAGCAGCGCCCGGGACAGGGGGCTTGACGAGCAGTACTTC,CASSARDRGLDEQYF
NA,TRBJ2-3,TRBV14,NA,TGTGCCAGCAGCCAAGTTGTCCAGTCGGATACGCAGTATTTT,CASSQVVQSDTQYF
NA,TRBJ2-1,TRBV6-5,TRBD2,TGTGCCAGCAGTATAGCGGGGGGGAGGGATGAGCAGTTCTTC,CASSIAGGRDEQFF
NA,TRBJ1-3,TRBV4-3,TRBD1,TGCGCCAGCAGCCAAGACTGGACAGGGTATACTGGAAACACCATATATTTT,CASSQDWTGYTGNTIYF
NA,TRBJ2-1,TRBV4-3,NA,TGCGCCAGCAGCCGACGGGGGTCTGATAATGAGCAGTTCTTC,CASSRRGSDNEQFF
NA,TRBJ1-6,TRBV28,NA,TGTGCCAGCAGTTTAGCAGGGAAAGTTAATTCACCCCTCCACTTT,CASSLAGKVNSPLHF
NA,TRBJ2-1,TRBV11-2,NA,TGTGCCAGCAGCCCTTCCCCTCCGTACAATGAGCAGTTCTTC,CASSPSPPYNEQFF
once,TRBJ2-1,TRBV7-9,TRBD2,TGTGCCAGCAGCCCTCGAGCGGGGCCTACCTACAATGAGCAGTTCTTC,CASSPRAGPTYNEQFF
NA,TRBJ1-1,TRBV5-4,NA,TGTGCCAGCAGCTCCCCCGGCGGGTCTGAAGCTTTCTTT,CASSSPGGSEAFF
NA,TRBJ2-7,TRBV5-1,TRBD1,TGCGCCAGCAGAACAGGGGTCTCCTACGAGCAGTACTTC,CASRTGVSYEQYF
NA,TRBJ2-1,TRBV5-1,NA,TGCGCCAGCACAACTAACCCCGTGTACAATGAGCAGTTCTTC,CASTTNPVYNEQFF
NA,TRBJ1-3,TRBV5-4,NA,TGTGCCAGCAGCTTGGGAGGGGGAGGAAACACCATATATTTT,CASSLGGGGNTIYF
NA,TRBJ1-1,TRBV21-1,NA,TGTGCCAGCAGCATAGAGGGGGACACTGAAGCTTTCTTT,CASSIEGDTEAFF
NA,TRBJ1-1,TRBV6-6,NA,TGTGCCAGCAAAGAGATACTAGAGAACACTGAAGCTTTCTTT,CASKEILENTEAFF